This TCR beta chain was documented in a study of blood T cell repertoires in COVID-19. The CDR3 consists of 15 residues. CDR1 is MGHRA and CDR2 is YSYEKL in the germline V gene. The V segment lost 4 bases and the J segment 4 bases; nucleotides outside the gene matches: 7. Assay: immunoSEQ multiplex PCR; the TCRdb copy retains only in-frame clones and omits some. The sample consists of some 120,000 clones, about 88% of them appearing once. The chain joins TRBV4-1 to TRBJ1-5; 7 bases are a match to TRBD1. What was sequenced was peripheral blood. This receptor was identified in a man between 60 and 75 years old with COVID-19, enrolled during active disease. CDR3 protein: CASSPGDRHNQPQHF. The DNA of the CDR3 is TGCGCCAGCAGCCCCGGGGACAGACATAATCAGCCCCAGCATTTT.